This T cell receptor (beta chain) was found in a study of control samples from healthy donors and cancer patients. Unmatched junction bases numbered 2, after V lost 0 bases and J lost 7 bases. This CDR3 has 14 amino acids. From germline, CDR1 is SGHDT and CDR2 YYEEEE. Assay: immunoSEQ multiplex PCR; the TCRdb copy retains only in-frame clones and omits some. The sample lists around 170,000 clones, 90% occurring once. The clonotype comes from a woman in her fifties or sixties in good health. The chain joins TRBV5-6 to TRBJ2-1, with 9 bases lining up with TRBD2. Sequenced material: blood. For the CDR3, the DNA is TGTGCCAGCAGCTTGGGCGGGGGGGAAAATGAGCAGTTCTTC. It encodes CASSLGGGENEQFF. Full variable domain (outside the CDR3, taken from reference TRBV5-6 and TRBJ2-1): DAGVTQSPTHLIKTRGQQVTLRCSPKSGHDTVSWYQQALGQGPQFIFQYYEEEERQRGNFPDRFSGHQFPNYSSELNVNALLLGDSALYLCASSLGGGENEQFFGPGTRLTVL.